This TCR beta chain was retrieved from a study of blood T cell repertoires in COVID-19. Turning to the study itself: Whether acute or convalescent, the COVID-19 samples came from the United States, Italy and Spain. PBMCs, B-cell-depleted T cells, or T cells were the source of the cDNA or gDNA that made up the material.

This CDR3 has 14 residues. The germline V and J ends were trimmed by 4 bases and 4 bases, with 13 bases remaining between them. In germline, CDR1 is KGHSH, CDR2 LQKENI. How the authors handled the data: Quantification of nucleated cells was approximated via reference gene primer amplification. The data were produced by immunoSEQ multiplex PCR, yet TCRdb's version contains in-frame clones alone and is incomplete. V and J calls plus clone size are reproduced from that table; the DNA served to infer D and trimming. Altogether 150,000 to 200,000 clones are present, roughly 74% being singletons, with the ten largest covering approximately 14%.

The chain links TRBV18 to TRBJ2-5; maybe TRBD1 (6 bases). What was sequenced was peripheral blood. The receptor's source is an elderly woman with acute or convalescent COVID-19. The CDR3 sequence: CASSLQTGTETQYF. CDR3 in DNA: TGTGCCAGCTCACTACAGACAGGAACAGAGACCCAGTACTTC.